The clone carrying this TCR beta chain was detected once. In terms of age and location, participants ranged from about 18 to 89 years and lived in fewer than 30 US areas. Those designated as exposed participants met a COVID-19 case within 2 weeks before study entry. This specimen comes from a study of blood T cell repertoires in COVID-19. Study overall: Sites across the United States, Italy and Spain contributed samples from acute and convalescent COVID-19. In each case, the material was cDNA or gDNA derived from T cells, B-cell-depleted T cells, or PBMCs.

Data came from immunoSEQ multiplex PCR; TCRdb stores just in-frame clones and leaves some out. The sample shows around 200,000 clones, 75% to 90% of them seen only once. V was cut by 5 bases and J by 9 bases, with 17 bases left in between. This CDR3 contains 15 residues. Germline V lookup: CDR1 MDHEN, CDR2 SYDVKM. V and J are TRBV28 and TRBJ1-6; D gene unclear. The TCR sequence derives from a woman in her 30s who had been exposed to COVID-19. The specimen was PBMCs or T cells enriched from blood (not recorded which). CDR3 DNA sequence: TGTGCCAGCAGTAGAGGTGAGGGCAGGATTTCACCCCTCCACTTT. It yields the protein CASSRGEGRISPLHF. Variable domain in full (rest from reference TRBV28 and TRBJ1-6): DVKVTQSSRYLVKRTGEKVFLECVQDMDHENMFWYRQDPGLGLRLIYFSYDVKMKEKGDIPEGYSVSREKKERFSLILESASTNQTSMYLCASSRGEGRISPLHFGNGTRLTVT.